This T cell receptor (beta chain) came from a study of blood T cells in healthy people across ages (dated by TCRdb to about 2015). General notes on the study: In model experiments, roughly one uniquely barcoded TCR beta cDNA molecule per two T cells was captured by template switching. The donors were divided into four age groups: young (average around 17 years), middle-aged (around 37), aged (about 56) and long-lived (roughly 86). The study measured age-related changes in TCR beta repertoire diversity using deep sequencing normalized with unique cDNA molecular identifiers. To avoid experimental bias, donors of different ages were distributed randomly across sequencing lanes. The study analyzed two additional independent replicas of 1 million unique cDNA reads from the same blood draw for two donors, one aged 18 to 30 and one aged 80 or older. Overall study outcomes, separate from this receptor: Observed TCR beta diversity per million T cells fell roughly linearly with age, and a significant reduction was already apparent by age around 39. The CMV infection status of donors was not known, potentially confounding age-related changes in expanded clonotypes. Observed TCR beta diversity correlated strongly with the percentage of naive T cells measured by flow cytometry. Estimates of total diversity based on one million sequenced T cells were regarded as lower bounds and as underestimates. Compared with the aged group, more naive CD4+ T cells, fewer expanded clones and increased TCR diversity were shown by the long-lived group, suggesting age selection. Because profiling used bulk unsorted PBMCs, naive and antigen-experienced compartments could not be compared conclusively.

Library creation used 5' RACE. Instrument on record: Illumina HiSeq 2500. The second PCR ran for about 6 to 11 cycles and used a J-beta primer mix along with a sample-barcoded 5' primer. Each TCR beta cDNA molecule received a unique molecular identifier from a template-switch 5' adaptor carrying 12 random nucleotides. Each sample yielded at least 2.5 million CDR3-containing paired-end reads. The Mint cDNA synthesis kit, primed by a TRBC-specific oligonucleotide, was used to synthesize first-strand cDNA from all RNA. Following uracil-DNA glycosylase treatment, all cDNA underwent a first 18-cycle PCR with the universal primers M1SS and BC2_uni_R. Per the original workflow: Each sample was normalized by randomly selecting 1 million high-quality reads, each carrying a distinct molecular identifier. Reads sharing molecular identifiers were discarded rather than binned into consensus sequences. MiTCR, set to a Q25 quality threshold and the strictest error-elimination algorithm, was used for CDR3 identification, clonotype clustering and error correction. Lower-bound total TCR beta diversity was estimated with a nonparametric unseen species model using Euler transformation. TCRdb handled the public reads itself, with Q25 trimming in fastp and clone calling in MiXCR, and kept productive beta chains. All rows with the same CDR3 protein become a single entry with the most common DNA and genes. The V and J calls were determined by TCRdb, not by the authors. The sample profile shows under 2 million distinct CDR3 sequences; roughly 32% of them were found once. Clones ranked in the top ten supply about 10% of the sample.

Systemically healthy Caucasian individuals from Russia, 35 to 50 in total and aged about 6 to 95 years, were included as donors. Each donor gave about 9.7 milliliters of peripheral blood, drawn into EDTA-treated Vacutainer tubes. PBMCs were isolated by Ficoll-Paque density-gradient centrifugation, with at least 6 million obtained per sample. Trizol reagent was used to extract total RNA from the PBMCs, yielding at least 6 micrograms per sample. Naive CD45RAhigh/CD27high T cell percentages were measured by flow cytometry on a PBMC aliquot from every donor. As for this clonotype: Its antigen remains unidentified. Base qualities are not recorded, but no much larger clone differs from it by a single base.

The sequencing input was blood. The sequence was obtained from a woman aged 30 to 39 in good health.

The DNA is as follows: TGCAGTGAGTTGCTCCTCGTTGATACGCAGTATTTT. Protein translation: CSELLLVDTQYF. In this chain, TRBV20-1 is recombined with TRBJ2-3, with the D gene too uncertain to name. The germline ends are 14 bases apart after V is trimmed by 7 bases and J by 6 bases. The germline V gene (reference sequence) supplies CDR1 DFQATT and CDR2 SNEGSKA. Inclusive of the bounding cysteine and phenylalanine, the CDR3 is 12 residues long. Only CDR3 DNA remains: 36 bases, in frame from the first base.